These 19 T cell receptor beta chains came from one sample sequenced in a study of T cell responses to AZD1222 COVID-19 vaccine. Method: immunoSEQ multiplex PCR; TCRdb's copy keeps in-frame clones and lacks some. This sample carries more than 95,000 clones, more than 70% of them seen once, and the ten largest clones take roughly a tenth. The starting material was peripheral blood, obtained on day 0 of AZD1222 vaccination. The receptor source for this set is an adult in good health.

This chain uses TRBV6-2 or TRBV6-3 with TRBJ1-5, with 7 positions matching TRBD1. The ends lost 5 bases at V and 0 bases at J; junction bases unmatched: 10. Germline V CDR1 and CDR2: MNHEY, SVGEGT. The CDR3 totals 17 residues. DNA of the CDR3: TGTGCCAGCAGTAGCCCCAGGGGGACCCCTAGCAATCAGCCCCAGCATTTT. This sequence encodes CASSSPRGTPSNQPQHF.

V gene TRBV5-4 combines with J gene TRBJ2-6; 7 bases are shared with TRBD1. Germline CDR1 reads SGHNT; CDR2 reads YYREEE (reference sequence). This CDR3 has 17 amino acids. V gave up 4 bases and J gave up 0 bases; unmatched junction bases: 7. In DNA, the CDR3 is TGTGCCAGCAGCGCCCCGGGACAGCTCTCTGGGGCCAACGTCCTGACTTTC. Translating gives CASSAPGQLSGANVLTF.

V and J are TRBV2 and TRBJ2-1, with 10 nucleotides matching TRBD2. This CDR3 is 12 amino acids long. Unmatched junction bases numbered 5, after V lost 8 bases and J lost 10 bases. Germline V gene sequence: CDR1 SNHLY, CDR2 FYNNEI. Here the CDR3 DNA reads TGTGCCAGCCGGACTAGCGGAGTCGAGCAGTTCTTC. Protein: CASRTSGVEQFF.

V is TRBV28 and J is TRBJ2-1; 15 bases agree with TRBD2. Looked up from germline, CDR1 is MDHEN and CDR2 is SYDVKM. The CDR3 loop spans 18 amino acids. V lost 9 bases and J lost 5; bases outside the gene matches: 14. CDR3 bases: TGTGCCAGTAGAAAAAGGACTAGCGGGAGGGCCTGGCACAATGAGCAGTTCTTC. Amino acid sequence: CASRKRTSGRAWHNEQFF.

The rearrangement uses TRBV2 and TRBJ2-7; TRBD2 matches at 7 bases. This CDR3 spans 14 amino acids. The germline gives CDR1 SNHLY, CDR2 FYNNEI. With 6 bases clipped from V and 5 bases from J, the junction kept 10 bases outside the gene matches. In DNA form, the CDR3 reads TGTGCCAGCAGAGGCGGCCGGGGGGAAAACGAGCAGTACTTC. Protein sequence: CASRGGRGENEQYF.

In this sample, this clone turned up once. The genes are TRBV10-3 and TRBJ2-2; no reliable D call. CDR1 is ENHRY and CDR2 is SYGVKD in the germline V gene. The CDR3 contains 11 residues. Trimming pared 6 bases from V and 8 bases from J, leaving 7 bases between. DNA of the CDR3: TGTGCCATCAGCGCCGCGGGGGAGCTGTTTTTT. Translation gives CAISAAGELFF.

The V and J genes are TRBV4-3 and TRBJ2-3; D unresolved. V was pared by 2 bases and J by 4 bases, with 7 bases between. Germline V lookup: CDR1 LGHNA, CDR2 YSLEER. The CDR3 contains 13 residues. Here the CDR3 reads CASSQYFSDTQYF. CDR3 bases: TGCGCCAGCAGCCAATACTTCTCAGATACGCAGTATTTT.

The V and J genes are TRBV28 and TRBJ1-2; D unresolved. Germline V CDR1 and CDR2: MDHEN, SYDVKM. The V end lost 6 bases, the J end lost 0 bases, and 2 bases lay between the germline ends. This CDR3 spans 11 amino acids. The CDR3 bases are TGTGCCAGCAGCTCTAACTATGGCTACACCTTC. Translating it yields CASSSNYGYTF.

This chain joins TRBV11-2 and TRBJ1-2, with D possibly matching TRBD1 (5 bases). Looked up from germline, CDR1 is SGHAT and CDR2 is FQNNGV. The CDR3 length is 16 residues. The V end lost 5 bases, the J end lost 3 bases, and 19 bases lay between the germline ends. This CDR3 reads CASSAIQGGKYYGYTF. CDR3 coding DNA: TGTGCCAGCAGCGCTATCCAGGGTGGGAAATACTATGGCTACACCTTC.

The chain joins TRBV29-1 to TRBJ1-3; TRBD1 aligns across 9 bases. V gave up 3 bases and J gave up 3 bases; unmatched junction bases: 6. The CDR3 length is 15 residues. The germline CDR1 and CDR2 sequences are SQVTM and ANQGSEA. CDR3 bases: TGCAGCGTTGACGTCCCGGACAGGGGTGGAAACACCATATATTTT. As protein: CSVDVPDRGGNTIYF.

About this clone: It is unclear where the CDR3 begins or ends on the DNA, so no DNA is shown, and the CDR3 is as TCRdb lists it. The CDR3 protein is CASSILDGLGSPLHF. The chain uses TRBV28 and TRBJ1-6. The CDR3 is 15 residues long, counting both termini. Per the germline V gene, CDR1 is MDHEN and CDR2 is SYDVKM.

The rearrangement uses TRBV6-2 or TRBV6-3 and TRBJ2-7; 8 bases line up with TRBD2. This CDR3 spans 15 amino acids. The germline V gene has CDR1 MNHEY and CDR2 SVGEGT. The junction had 6 bases not matched to a gene; V was cut back by 2 bases and J by 3 bases. The CDR3 sequence: CASSYPSGSDYEQYF. CDR3 DNA sequence: TGTGCCAGCAGTTACCCCAGCGGGAGTGACTACGAGCAGTACTTC.

The chain recombines TRBV3-1 (or the pseudogene TRBV3-2) with TRBJ1-4, with 10 bases lining up with TRBD1. Germline V lookup: CDR1 LGHDT, CDR2 YNNKEL (reference sequence). CDR3 length: 20 residues. Losses at the gene ends were 2 bases for V and 0 bases for J; bases not matched to a gene: 12. CDR3 residues: CASSQLGGQGPDATNEKLFF. CDR3 coding DNA: TGTGCCAGCAGCCAACTTGGGGGACAGGGGCCGGATGCAACTAATGAAAAACTGTTTTTT.

The V and J genes are TRBV9 and TRBJ2-5, with 10 nucleotides matching TRBD2. Germline loops: CDR1 SGDLS, CDR2 YYNGEE. This CDR3 region has 15 residues. With 0 bases clipped from V and 5 bases from J, the junction kept 4 bases outside the gene matches. Here the CDR3 reads CASSVERGGWETQYF. The CDR3 DNA is TGTGCCAGCAGCGTAGAGCGGGGGGGCTGGGAGACCCAGTACTTC.

The V and J genes are TRBV19 and TRBJ1-5, with D possibly matching TRBD1 (5 bases). In germline, CDR1 is LNHDA, CDR2 SQIVND (reference sequence). Trimming pared 4 bases from V and 7 bases from J, leaving 11 bases between. The CDR3 sequence is 13 residues long. CDR3 in DNA: TGTGCCAGTAGTACGGGCTGGGGGCAGCCCCAGCATTTT. This codes for CASSTGWGQPQHF.

The chain joins TRBV7-9 to TRBJ1-4; D call uncertain. V was shortened by 8 bases and J by 8 bases, with 12 bases between the two germline ends. The germline V gene encodes CDR1 SEHNR and CDR2 FQNEAQ (reference sequence). The CDR3 has 12 amino acids. CDR3 amino acids: CASEKGREKLFF. DNA of the CDR3: TGTGCCAGCGAGAAGGGAAGGGAAAAACTGTTTTTT.

The V call is TRBV18, the J call TRBJ2-7; weak D call: TRBD2 (5 bases). The CDR3 runs 14 residues. Trimming removed 3 bases from V and 6 bases from J, with 15 bases in between. CDR1 and CDR2 from the germline V gene are KGHSH and LQKENI. As DNA, the CDR3 is TGTGCCAGCTCACCTTCGAGGGTCGCAGGCGAGCAGTACTTC. This sequence encodes CASSPSRVAGEQYF.

V usage is TRBV15 and J usage is TRBJ2-7, with TRBD2 identical over 11 bases. The CDR3 runs 15 residues. With 0 bases clipped from V and 2 bases from J, the junction kept 0 bases outside the gene matches. Germline CDR1 is LNHNV and CDR2 is YYDKDF (reference sequence). The CDR3 bases are TGTGCCACCAGCAGAGATAGCGGGAGGGCCTACGAGCAGTACTTC. This codes for CATSRDSGRAYEQYF. The full variable domain, rest sourced from reference TRBV15 and TRBJ2-7, is DAMVIQNPRYQVTQFGKPVTLSCSQTLNHNVMYWYQQKSSQAPKLLFHYYDKDFNNEADTPDNFQSRRPNTSFCFLDIRSPGLGDTAMYLCATSRDSGRAYEQYFGPGTRLTVT.

The chain combines TRBV6-5 with TRBJ1-4, with D possibly matching TRBD1 (5 bases). Germline CDR1 is MNHEY and CDR2 is SVGAGI. V lost 1 base, J lost 7 bases, and 16 bases lay in between. The CDR3 totals 16 residues. The CDR3 DNA reads TGTGCCAGCAGTTACTTCCCCGACGGGGGGAGTGAAAAACTGTTTTTT. This sequence encodes CASSYFPDGGSEKLFF.